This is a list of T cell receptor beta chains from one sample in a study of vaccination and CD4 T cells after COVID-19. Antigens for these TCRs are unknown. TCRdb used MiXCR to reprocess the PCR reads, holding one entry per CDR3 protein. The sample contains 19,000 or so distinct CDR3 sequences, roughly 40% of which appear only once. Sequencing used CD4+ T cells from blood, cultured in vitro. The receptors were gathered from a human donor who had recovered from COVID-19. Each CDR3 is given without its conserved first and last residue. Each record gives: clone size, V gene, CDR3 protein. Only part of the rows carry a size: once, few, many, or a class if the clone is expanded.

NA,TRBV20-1,SASSGDDFKRLYEQY
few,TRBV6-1,ASSETGASVGYT
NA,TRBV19,ASSTRGGWTF
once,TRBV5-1,ASSLTGTANTEAF
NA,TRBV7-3,ASSPTVESTDTQY
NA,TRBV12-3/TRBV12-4,AVGYLSYHEQF
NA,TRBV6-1,ASRPGGQETQY
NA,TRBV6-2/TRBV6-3,ASSRDFGAKNIQY
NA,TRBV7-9,ASSPQPSVTQETQY
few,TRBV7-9,ASSLGGTGPSGYT
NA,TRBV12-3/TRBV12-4,ASGGLAGSRETQY
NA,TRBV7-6,ASSLGEGPYNEQF
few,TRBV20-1,SAVRDRFH
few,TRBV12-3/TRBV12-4,ASSGTSGTSTDTQY
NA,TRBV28,ASRGDGGGDITGELF
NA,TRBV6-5,ASSYSTGLAGGSETQY
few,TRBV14,ASSQDSTLTSGIQETQY
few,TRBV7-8,ASRQTGGAEAF
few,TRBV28,ASSLWVGGQREKLF
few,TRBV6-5,ASSFHQGGGANVLT
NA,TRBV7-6,ASSLGNEQF
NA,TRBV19,ASSSGGNEQF
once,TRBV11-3,ASSLDSANTEAF
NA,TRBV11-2,ASSPQRGSYNEQF
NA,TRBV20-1,SARDLTGSGGYT
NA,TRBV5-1,ASSGEGAYEQY
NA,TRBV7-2,ASSLGNQGGETQY
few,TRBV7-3,ASSLETDTEAF
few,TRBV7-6,ASSPGVLAGLTSGELF
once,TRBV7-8,ASSLGLTNTGELF
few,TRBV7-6,ASSLEQADTDTQY
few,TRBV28,ASSLWGDSNQPQH
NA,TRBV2,ASSEGQGTEAF
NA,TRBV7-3,TSSRTGGDGNTIY
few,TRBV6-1,ASSARSDRRPYNSPLH
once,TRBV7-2,ASSFSRSDTQY
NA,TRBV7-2,ASSLQGQYHNEQF
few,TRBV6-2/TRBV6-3,ASTQDSGGGRTRTGELF
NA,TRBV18,ASSKGAAATEQY
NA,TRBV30,AWSVGAQRETQY
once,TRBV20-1,SADRELGTGELF
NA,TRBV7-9,ASSLLGPNEQF
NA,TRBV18,ASSTRGQPQH
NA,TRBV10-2,ATSPGPVGVETQY
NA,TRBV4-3,ASSQGDRDYGYA
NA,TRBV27,ASSAKGTSGFLYEQY
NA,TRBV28,ASGLAGVAGELF